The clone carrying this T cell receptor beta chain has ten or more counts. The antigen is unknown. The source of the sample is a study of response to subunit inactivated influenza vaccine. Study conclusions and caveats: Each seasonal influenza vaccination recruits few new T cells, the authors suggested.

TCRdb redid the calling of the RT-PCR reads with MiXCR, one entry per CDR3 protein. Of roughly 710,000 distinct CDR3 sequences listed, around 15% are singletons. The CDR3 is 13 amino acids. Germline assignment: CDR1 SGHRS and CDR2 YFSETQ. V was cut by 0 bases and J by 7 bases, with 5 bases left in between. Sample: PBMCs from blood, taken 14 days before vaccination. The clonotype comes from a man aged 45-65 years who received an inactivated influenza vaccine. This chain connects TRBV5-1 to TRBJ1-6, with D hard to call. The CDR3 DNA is TGCGCCAGCAGCTTGGGTATCAATTCACCCCTCCACTTT. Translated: CASSLGINSPLHF.